This TCR beta chain emerged from a study of blood T cells in healthy people across ages. Turning to this clonotype: Its antigen is unknown.

Drawn from each donor were approximately 9.5 milliliters of peripheral blood. Primers used in a second PCR of about 7 to 12 cycles were a sample-barcoded 5' primer and a J-beta primer mix. A single record per CDR3 protein comes from TCRdb applying MiXCR to the 5' RACE reads. The sample records 730,000 or so distinct CDR3 sequences, 43% being singletons. Trimming removed 4 bases from V and 4 bases from J, with 9 bases in between. The V gene's germline CDR1 is KGHDR and CDR2 SFDVKD. The CDR3 extends over 13 amino acids. Whole-study findings and limits: Considered underestimates were the diversity estimates obtained from one million T cells.

Sample: blood. The TCR comes from a woman in her fifties or sixties in good health. The chain links TRBV24-1 to TRBJ1-2, with D unresolved. The CDR3: CATSDRYLYGYTF. The DNA of the CDR3 is TGTGCCACCAGTGACCGTTATCTCTATGGCTACACCTTC.